This TCR beta chain was recovered during a study of shared clonotypes between healthy human individuals. The CDR3 totals 13 residues. Germline CDR1 SGHNT, CDR2 YYREEE (reference sequence). The J segment lost 6 bases and the V segment lost 6 bases, leaving 7 bases of the junction unmatched. A CD45RA+ naive subset and a CD45RA-negative memory subset were split from CD4+ cells. Profiled with immunoSEQ multiplex PCR; TCRdb holds only in-frame clones, not every one. The table lists 1.4 million to 1.5 million clones, around 97% of them singletons. Sample: naive CD4+ T cells sorted from blood. Subset specified: CD45RA+ positively selected. The chain recombines TRBV5-4 with TRBJ2-3; 7 nucleotides match TRBD2. This TCR derives from a man aged 30 to 39 in good health. CDR3 coding DNA: TGTGCCAGCAAACCAGCGGGACTTGATACGCAGTATTTT. It encodes CASKPAGLDTQYF.